The 11 T cell receptor beta chains listed next were all sequenced from one sample in a study of OX40 agonist ivuxolimab in advanced cancers. Data came from immunoSEQ multiplex PCR; TCRdb stores just in-frame clones and leaves some out. The profile covers 49,000 or so clones, with roughly 90% appearing a single time and about 11% taken by the ten largest. The sequenced sample was CD4+ or CD8+ T cells sorted from blood, obtained in a trial of the OX40 agonist ivuxolimab. All receptors come from an adult with an advanced solid tumor such as melanoma, head and neck, liver or kidney cancer.

The chain recombines TRBV5-8 with TRBJ2-2, with 7 nucleotides matching TRBD1. This CDR3 contains 15 residues. Germline V CDR1 and CDR2: SGHTS, YDEGEE. V shed 4 bases and J 5 bases; nucleotides not matched to a gene: 8. The CDR3 bases are TGTGCCAGCAGCCCAGAGGGGGCGATGACCGGGGAGCTGTTTTTT. Amino acid sequence: CASSPEGAMTGELFF.

CDR3 sequence (DNA): TGTGCCAGCAGCGTAGTAGGAGGCAGGCCGAACGAAGCTTTCTTT. Encoded protein: CASSVVGGRPNEAFF. This chain uses TRBV9 with TRBJ1-1; no clear D gene. Between the trimmed V and J ends, which lost 0 bases and 8 bases, there was a span of 17 bases. The CDR3 is made up of 15 amino acids. Germline loops: CDR1 SGDLS, CDR2 YYNGEE.

The chain combines TRBV29-1 with TRBJ2-5, with TRBD2 matching 10 bases. The germline gives CDR1 SQVTM, CDR2 ANQGSEA. CDR3 length equals 15 residues. J gave up 4 bases and V 7 bases, and 12 bases lay outside the gene matches. CDR3 sequence: CSARPSLAGVETQYF. The CDR3 coding sequence is TGCAGCGCGAGACCCAGCCTAGCGGGAGTAGAGACCCAGTACTTC.

The CDR3 DNA is TGCGCCAGCAGCCGGGACGAAGACAGGGGGCTCCACGTCTATGGCTACACCTTC. Residues: CASSRDEDRGLHVYGYTF. The gene calls are TRBV4-3 and TRBJ1-2; 10 nucleotides align to TRBD1. V was clipped by 4 bases and J by 4 bases; unmatched bases: 15. The germline CDR1 and CDR2 sequences are LGHNA and YSLEER. This CDR3 contains 18 residues.

The chain employs TRBV9 and TRBJ2-5; D is ambiguous. This CDR3 region has 12 residues. Per the germline V gene, CDR1 is SGDLS and CDR2 is YYNGEE. Trimming removed 4 bases from V and 5 bases from J, with 9 bases in between. CDR3 sequence reads: CASSPPSETQYF. In nucleotides, the CDR3 is TGTGCCAGCAGCCCTCCTTCGGAGACCCAGTACTTC. Variable domain in full (rest from reference TRBV9 and TRBJ2-5): DSGVTQTPKHLITATGQRVTLRCSPRSGDLSVYWYQQSLDQGLQFLIQYYNGEERAKGNILERFSAQQFPDLHSELNLSSLELGDSALYFCASSPPSETQYFGPGTRLLVL.

This chain uses TRBV2 with TRBJ2-1; D is ambiguous. The CDR3 has 12 amino acids. Trimming stripped 6 bases from V and 5 bases from J, with 8 bases between. Germline V gives CDR1 SNHLY, CDR2 FYNNEI. The CDR3 spells CASRSTNNEQFF. CDR3 DNA sequence: TGTGCCAGCAGATCGACAAACAATGAGCAGTTCTTC. Looking up the rest from reference TRBV2 and TRBJ2-1 gives the full variable domain: EPEVTQTPSHQVTQMGQEVILRCVPISNHLYFYWYRQILGQKVEFLVSFYNNEISEKSEIFDDQFSVERPDGSNFTLKIRSTKLEDSAMYFCASRSTNNEQFFGPGTRLTVL.

This sequence joins TRBV7-9 and TRBJ2-1, with TRBD2 matching over 10 bases. CDR1 is SEHNR, CDR2 FQNEAQ, per germline (reference sequence). This CDR3 is 14 amino acids long. The V segment lost 2 bases and the J segment 7 bases; nucleotides outside the gene matches: 2. This CDR3 reads CASSLPSGSNEQFF. For the CDR3, the DNA is TGTGCCAGCAGCTTACCTAGCGGGAGTAATGAGCAGTTCTTC. Filled out from reference TRBV7-9 and TRBJ2-1, the complete variable domain reads DTGVSQNPRHKITKRGQNVTFRCDPISEHNRLYWYRQTLGQGPEFLTYFQNEAQLEKSRLLSDRFSAERPKGSFSTLEIQRTEQGDSAMYLCASSLPSGSNEQFFGPGTRLTVL.

This clone was recorded once. The V and J genes are TRBV9 and TRBJ2-7; D ambiguous. The CDR3 spans 14 residues. Germline V CDR1 and CDR2: SGDLS, YYNGEE. Between the trimmed V and J ends, which lost 3 bases and 7 bases, there was a span of 17 bases. The CDR3 region is CASSESGQVKEQYF. CDR3 sequence (DNA): TGTGCCAGCAGCGAGAGTGGGCAGGTGAAAGAGCAGTACTTC.

The genes are TRBV7-2 and TRBJ1-1; D is uncertain. CDR1 is SGHTA, CDR2 FQGNSA, per germline. The CDR3 has 15 residues. Between the trimmed V and J ends, which lost 4 bases and 0 bases, there was a span of 12 bases. CDR3 in amino acids: CASSSPMGMNTEAFF. The DNA for the CDR3 is TGTGCCAGCAGCTCACCTATGGGGATGAACACTGAAGCTTTCTTT.

The gene calls are TRBV2 and TRBJ2-7; tentatively, D is TRBD2 (5 bases). Looked up from germline, CDR1 is SNHLY and CDR2 is FYNNEI. This CDR3 comprises 14 residues. V dropped 8 bases and J dropped 4 bases, with 18 bases sitting between them. CDR3 sequence: CASHWGADLYEQYF. CDR3 coding DNA: TGTGCCAGCCATTGGGGAGCGGACCTTTACGAGCAGTACTTC.

The chain recombines TRBV9 with TRBJ2-3; TRBD1 is a possible D gene (7 bases). With 6 bases removed from V and 4 bases from J, the gap between germline ends came to 18 bases. Per the germline V gene, CDR1 is SGDLS and CDR2 is YYNGEE. This CDR3 spans 15 amino acids. This CDR3 reads CASTPRGVDADTQYF. DNA for the CDR3: TGTGCCAGCACCCCCAGGGGGGTAGACGCAGATACGCAGTATTTT.